This T cell receptor beta chain is from a study of blood T cell repertoires in COVID-19. This CDR3 contains 17 residues. CDR1 is SGHRS and CDR2 is YFSETQ in the germline V gene. The V gene end was trimmed by 0 bases and the J gene end by 9 bases; junction bases not matched to a gene: 13. Clones were sequenced by immunoSEQ multiplex PCR, and TCRdb holds only the in-frame ones, with some missing. The sample comprises some 250,000 clones, roughly 80% of which are singletons, and 3% to 4% rests with the top ten. Input material: peripheral blood. The rearrangement uses TRBV5-1 and TRBJ2-1; the match to TRBD2 covers 9 bases. The receptor was derived from a woman aged 18-30 years with acute or convalescent COVID-19. The CDR3 spells CASSLGAAGGLYSEQFF. The CDR3 DNA reads as TGCGCCAGCAGCTTGGGGGCAGCGGGAGGACTCTATAGTGAGCAGTTCTTC.